Listed below are T cell receptor beta chains from one sample, sequenced in a study of CD8 T cells in Susac syndrome. MiXCR, run by TCRdb on the immunoSEQ multiplex PCR reads, gives a single entry per CDR3 protein. The sample shows 150,000 to 200,000 distinct CDR3 sequences, roughly 92% of them seen only once. The sample consisted of CD4+ T cells from PBMCs. The receptors shown here come from a human donor in good health. CDR3s include the opening cysteine and the closing phenylalanine or tryptophan. D genes are given only for firm matches. The listing skips clone size in some rows; elsewhere it reads once, few, many or a size class.

D: TRBD2
size: .
V: TRBV5-4
J: TRBJ2-1
CDR3: CASSWGTSSDEQFF
DNA: TGTGCCAGCAGCTGGGGGACTAGCTCGGATGAGCAGTTCTTC

D: .
size: .
V: TRBV9
J: TRBJ1-4
CDR3: CASSTGTSATNEKLFF
DNA: TGTGCCAGCAGCACCGGGACATCGGCAACTAATGAAAAACTGTTTTTT

D: .
size: .
V: TRBV5-1
J: TRBJ2-1
CDR3: CASSLSVPIPTEGEQFF
DNA: TGCGCCAGCAGCTTATCAGTCCCCATTCCGACCGAGGGGGAGCAGTTCTTC

D: .
size: .
V: TRBV24-1
J: TRBJ2-3
CDR3: CATSDRTHTDTQYF
DNA: TGTGCCACCAGTGACCGGACACACACAGATACGCAGTATTTT

D: .
size: .
V: TRBV6-5
J: TRBJ1-3
CDR3: CASRMDVSGNTIYF
DNA: TGTGCCAGCCGAATGGACGTCTCTGGAAACACCATATATTTT

D: .
size: .
V: TRBV7-8
J: TRBJ1-2
CDR3: CASRPQGTYGYTF
DNA: TGTGCCAGCAGGCCCCAGGGGACTTATGGCTACACCTTC

D: .
size: .
V: TRBV6-1
J: TRBJ1-4
CDR3: CASSAFREVLFF
DNA: TGTGCCAGCAGTGCTTTCCGGGAGGTACTGTTTTTT

D: .
size: once
V: TRBV7-9
J: TRBJ2-3
CDR3: CASSLEVGAPGTDTQYF
DNA: TGTGCCAGCAGCTTAGAGGTCGGGGCCCCTGGGACAGATACGCAGTATTTT

D: .
size: .
V: TRBV5-1
J: TRBJ2-5
CDR3: CASSLRDKQTQYF
DNA: TGCGCCAGCAGCTTGAGGGACAAGCAGACCCAGTACTTC

D: .
size: .
V: TRBV29-1
J: TRBJ1-1
CDR3: CSVGTAMNTEAFF
DNA: TGCAGCGTTGGTACGGCCATGAACACTGAAGCTTTCTTT

D: .
size: .
V: TRBV28
J: TRBJ1-5
CDR3: CASSFRKNSNQPQHF
DNA: TGTGCCAGCAGTTTTCGAAAGAATAGCAATCAGCCCCAGCATTTT